The following is a T cell receptor beta chain sequence with its context. This clone came up a few times. No antigen is known for it. It has no much larger one-base neighbor in the sample; base qualities were not kept. This specimen's treatment or condition label, interpreted: oral pan-JAK inhibitor, 5-10 mg twice daily. Lesional scalp punch biopsies and peripheral blood were obtained from alopecia areata patients. PBMCs were separated by density centrifugation and stained for CD3, CD4 and CD8, after which CD4+ and CD8+ T cells were sorted on a FACSAria. The data originate from a study of CD8+ T cells in alopecia areata (dated by TCRdb to 2016 to 2019). As for the study more broadly: The treated patients, all with moderate-to-severe alopecia areata, were enrolled in an open-label pilot trial of oral tofacitinib given at 5 to 10 mg twice daily. Biopsies were taken from tofacitinib-treated patients at baseline and again at 4 and 24 weeks into treatment, and several of those patients also had a later scalp biopsy. RNA was obtained with the PAXgene miRNA kit for fixed scalp, the miRNeasy kit for PBMCs, and the RNeasy kit for mouse skin. TCRbeta CDR3 regions were amplified by immunoSEQ multiplex PCR with 35 Vbeta forward and 13 Jbeta reverse primers. Scalp tissue and sorted CD4+ and CD8+ peripheral blood T cells from patchy and totalis/universalis alopecia areata patients and from healthy controls were covered by human TCRbeta sequencing. The SALT score, which quantifies the percentage of affected scalp surface area, was used to measure disease severity in treated patients. Scalp clonality was compared across normal scalp (n=4), patchy alopecia areata scalp (n=8), and alopecia totalis/universalis scalp (n=8). To study T cell clonal expansion in alopecia areata, the researchers applied high-throughput TCRbeta sequencing to both the C3H/HeJ mouse model and human patients. Tofacitinib was given for 6 to 18 months, followed by 6 months of follow-up off drug to assess delayed response and recurrence.

Overall study outcomes, separate from this receptor: Resident alphabeta T cells in normal human skin are also sequenced, complicating scalp TCR repertoire analysis, unlike mouse skin dominated by gammadelta T cells. The treated cohort was small, with a single nonresponder, so links between baseline CD8+ expansion and response need larger studies. Compared with normal scalp, lesional scalp had higher clonality and more expanded CD8+ clones, particularly in alopecia totalis/universalis, a pattern that suggests antigenic drive. TCR sequences shared between patients were less clear than in mice, possibly partly because of HLA diversity in the patient population. Tofacitinib significantly decreased scalp clonality and the number of expanded CD8+ clones among the top 100 scalp clones. Many expanded lesional clones persisted in scalp and blood during tofacitinib treatment, which may partly explain relapse after stopping treatment.

Library creation used the immunoSEQ multiplex PCR assay. RNA was extracted from all samples and reverse transcribed into cDNA as template for TCR sequencing. First-strand cDNA was synthesized with SuperScript III using a 2:1 mix of oligo-dT and random hexamers. A synthetic immune receptor repertoire was used to measure amplification bias, and any remaining bias was corrected computationally. The paper's data handling went like this. Raw reads were preprocessed to remove errors, and CDR3 was defined according to IMGT conventions as the region from the conserved cysteine to phenylalanine. Clonality was computed as 1 minus the Shannon entropy, with the entropy normalized by log2 of the number of productive unique TCRs. Whether scalp clones were CD4 or CD8 was inferred by matching scalp TCRbeta sequences against CD4 and CD8 repertoires sorted from blood. TCRdb limited this immuneACCESS table to in-frame rearrangements with V and J called. A share of clones is missing; checked studies link under half to unresolved V genes, and the rest is unexplained. That table is the source of V, J and clone size, and D and trimming were worked out from the DNA. The sample table shows about 260,000 clones, and roughly 63% are seen once. The leading ten clones occupy 0.8% to 1% of the sample.

Sample: CD4+ T cells sorted from blood, taken at roughly week 52, from a patient treated with tofacitinib. The sequence was obtained from a human donor with alopecia areata.

The CDR3 reads CSVPRGGIAYNEQFF. The DNA sequence is given as TGCAGCGTCCCCAGGGGGGGGATCGCCTACAATGAGCAGTTCTTC. The chain uses TRBV29-1 and TRBJ2-1; the D segment might be TRBD1 or TRBD2, since each matches 7 bases. As encoded in the germline V gene, CDR1 is SQVTM while CDR2 is ANQGSEA. The CDR3 contains 15 residues, cysteine and phenylalanine counted. Only the CDR3 DNA stays, 45 bases, in frame from base 1. V sheds 6 bases and J sheds 2 bases, leaving 17 bases between their ends.